This TCR beta chain was sequenced during a study of shared clonotypes between healthy human individuals (dated by TCRdb to 2019 to 2021). Broadly, across the study: A couple of women and three men aged 18 to 49 years were included in the cohort. For each donor, three plates each were used for CD4 naive and CD4 memory, two plates were used for CD8 naive, and one plate was used for CD8 memory. To estimate repertoire size and how much clonotype sharing occurs between individuals, the study deeply sequenced the blood TCR repertoires of roughly 5 healthy adults. Different laboratories and diverse techniques were used to prepare libraries and sequence TCR repertoires, to increase sequencing depth and limit assay-specific biases. Each donor's leukapheresis produced roughly between roughly 0.85 and 10 billion PBMCs.

The investigation overall reported the following: When a few donors were compared, the shared fraction of clonotypes was 5% to 6.5% for naive CD4, approximately 3.5% for naive CD8, 2% to 2.5% for memory CD4, and less than 0.45% for memory CD8. Sampling was limited to blood, and TCR repertoires in tissue likely differ from TCR repertoires in blood. Based on pairwise subsampling, the degree of clonotype sharing among donors was expected to be affected by sequencing depth. Rarefaction of sorted-subset datasets indicated incomplete sequencing despite the large sequencing depth. Naive subsets generally had larger estimated clonotype richness than memory subsets did. Compared with non-shared clonotypes, the clonotypes found in all four sorted-subset donors had higher generation probabilities. The genetic and exposure-history diversity represented was limited by the small number of donors.

Using the deep immunoSEQ assay, TCR CDR3 regions were amplified from genomic DNA by multiplex PCR. Extracted genomic DNA from each cell subset was distributed evenly across all wells of several immunoSEQ 96-well plates, and each plate was treated as a replicate. For sorted subsets, each replicate PCR was loaded with 150 to 250 ng genomic DNA, equivalent to 30,000 or so T cell genomes. Purified libraries were quantified with a Qubit 3.0 fluorometer, sized on a Bioanalyzer 2100, and re-quantified with the KAPA Library Quantification kit. Each immunoSEQ 96-well plate was sequenced on its own single-read 150-cycle Illumina NextSeq 550 flow cell. Per the original workflow: Because the immunoSEQ output held only junctional sequences and lacked quality scores, the filtering could not match the filtering applied to full-length reads. To assign V/J genes and CDR3, sequences were annotated using PyIR, a Python wrapper for IgBLAST v1.9, with IMGT germline references. Any read was removed if the V/J assignment was weak (E-value above 1e-6), the CDR3 was missing, or the read contained stop codons, out-of-frame junctions, or ambiguous translated residues. V3J clonotypes were defined by identical inferred V gene, J gene, and CDR3 amino acid sequence. Percentage overlap between repertoires was calculated by dividing the number of shared unique clonotypes by the size of the smaller repertoire. RTK rarefaction, the Chao1 estimator, and Recon v2.1 estimates of unobserved clonotypes were used to assess repertoire richness. OLGA was used to compute generation probabilities for all TCRbeta clonotypes that the gDNA method yielded from four donors. TCRdb obtained this table from immuneACCESS and retained in-frame rearrangements with V and J assigned. These tables miss some clones; where compared with another copy, unresolved V genes account for less than half of the shortfall, and the remainder is unexplained. The DNA gave D and trimming, while V, J and clone size come from that table. For this sample the table gives under 1,100,000 clones, of which about 76% were detected only once. The leading ten clones occupy around 1.5% of the sample.

In regard to this clone: Its antigen is unknown. Base-call qualities are not available, and no considerably larger clone is one nucleotide away.

The CDR1 and CDR2 encoded by the germline V gene (reference sequence) are LNHDA and SQIVND. Trimming at the junction amounts to 1 base on V and 0 bases on J, and the germline ends lie 22 bases apart. The CDR3 spans 20 residues, from the cysteine through the phenylalanine. Left in the record is the CDR3 DNA by itself, 60 bases read in frame from the first base. Healthy HIV-negative adults with no recently reported acute infections or vaccinations were included as donors. Only Caucasian adults living in Nashville, Tennessee, USA were represented among the donors. CD4+ T cells were enriched by magnetic negative selection, after which naive cells were positively selected on CD45RA and the negative fraction was taken as the memory subset. After blood collection by leukapheresis, PBMCs were isolated using Ficoll-Histopaque density gradient centrifugation and then cryopreserved in the vapor phase of liquid nitrogen. Analytical flow cytometry was used to check the purity and quantity of every magnetically sorted T cell population. Each sorted fraction had its genomic DNA isolated and then quantified by UV absorbance on a Nanodrop 2000c.

Recombination linked TRBV19 to TRBJ1-5; TRBD1 is a weak D gene call, 5 bases matching. This clonotype was sampled from a man between 18 and 29 years old in good health. Sequencing was performed on memory CD4+ T cells sorted from blood. Explained via the paper, the cell subset or site label denotes: CD45RA-negative fraction. The sequence in DNA is TGTGCCAGTAGTATAGGTTCCCAACAGGCCACGAGGTATAGCAATCAGCCCCAGCATTTT. Its amino acids are CASSIGSQQATRYSNQPQHF.